This T cell receptor (beta chain) was sequenced in a study of identical twins. Per the germline V gene, CDR1 is MDHEN and CDR2 is SYDVKM. V shed 5 bases and J shed 2 bases, with 10 bases lying between them. This CDR3 spans 13 amino acids. TCRdb redid the calling of the 5' RACE reads with MiXCR, one entry per CDR3 protein. The data contain some 500,000 distinct CDR3 sequences, approximately 15% of them seen just once; the ten biggest clones take up over 0.5%. This sample was shared with a second study, whose subject was yellow fever vaccine responses in identical twins.

The source is a woman between 18 and 30 years old in good health. Material: CD4+ T cells sorted from blood. The genes are TRBV28 and TRBJ2-7; D unresolved. The CDR3 sequence: CASSTTSAYEQYF. In DNA, the CDR3 is TGTGCCAGCAGTACTACTTCAGCCTACGAGCAGTACTTC.